Presented here are 11 T cell receptor beta chains from one specimen sequenced in a study of neoadjuvant nivolumab and ipilimumab in lung cancer. TCRdb's copy holds only in-frame clones and misses some; the assay was immunoSEQ multiplex PCR. The sample lists more than 40,000 clones, approximately 90% occurring once. The material was blood, obtained before neoadjuvant nivolumab, alone or with ipilimumab. The receptors derive from an adult with non-small cell lung cancer. Some clones in this sample may be carry-over from other donors' samples.

J is TRBJ2-2 and V is TRBV11-3; D is unresolved. V was pared by 5 bases and J by 1 base, with 5 bases between. The CDR3 is made up of 13 amino acids. The germline CDR1 and CDR2 sequences are SGHNT and YENEEA. The CDR3 coding sequence is TGTGCCAGCAGCCGTGGGAACACCGGGGAGCTGTTTTTT. This translates into CASSRGNTGELFF.

The chain combines TRBV13 with TRBJ2-3; 7 nucleotides align to TRBD2. V gave up 2 bases and J gave up 3 bases; unmatched junction bases: 11. From germline, CDR1 is PRHDT and CDR2 FYEKMQ (reference sequence). The CDR3 runs to 17 residues. CDR3 residues: CASSLKRDEAQTDTQYF. CDR3 nucleotide sequence: TGTGCCAGCAGCTTAAAGCGGGACGAGGCCCAGACAGATACGCAGTATTTT.

The chain joins TRBV9 to TRBJ1-4; D gene uncertain. CDR3 length equals 11 residues. In germline, CDR1 is SGDLS, CDR2 YYNGEE. V lost 5 bases to trimming and J lost 3 bases, with 2 bases between them. The CDR3 nucleotides read TGTGCCAGCAGTTCTAATGAAAAACTGTTTTTT. This encodes CASSSNEKLFF. The variable domain in full, with the rest retrieved from reference TRBV9 and TRBJ1-4, is DSGVTQTPKHLITATGQRVTLRCSPRSGDLSVYWYQQSLDQGLQFLIQYYNGEERAKGNILERFSAQQFPDLHSELNLSSLELGDSALYFCASSSNEKLFFGSGTQLSVL.

The rearrangement joins TRBV6-5 to TRBJ2-3, with 12 nucleotides matching TRBD1. Trimming took 8 bases from V and 3 from J; bases not matched to a gene: 3. The CDR3 length is 14 residues. Per the germline V gene, CDR1 is MNHEY and CDR2 is SVGAGI. Here the CDR3 DNA reads TGTGCCAGCGCGGGACAGGGGGCAACAGATACGCAGTATTTT. This encodes CASAGQGATDTQYF.

A single count supports this clone. The rearrangement links TRBV5-4 to TRBJ2-5; 7 positions agree with TRBD1. V dropped 4 bases and J dropped 1; count of bases not matched to a gene: 13. Germline V gene data show CDR1 as SGHNT and CDR2 as YYREEE (reference sequence). This CDR3 region has 17 residues. For the CDR3, the DNA is TGTGCCAGCAGCGGGGGCGAGGGGGCTAGACTCCAAGAGACCCAGTACTTC. Translated: CASSGGEGARLQETQYF.

The chain combines TRBV7-2 with TRBJ2-7, with D possibly matching TRBD1 (6 bases). Trimming removed 5 bases from V and 0 bases from J, with 11 bases in between. The CDR3 runs to 14 residues. Germline V gene lookup returns CDR1 SGHTA and CDR2 FQGNSA. CDR3 in amino acids: CASSLGQISYEQYF. The CDR3 coding sequence is TGTGCCAGCAGCCTAGGACAGATCTCCTACGAGCAGTACTTC.

This chain links TRBV30 with TRBJ2-1, with TRBD2 matching over 7 bases. Germline V gene lookup returns CDR1 GTSNPN and CDR2 SVGIG (reference sequence). V lost 3 bases, J lost 5 bases, and 10 bases stayed unmatched. The CDR3 consists of 15 residues. CDR3 sequence: CAWRGDYHMNNEQFF. CDR3 bases: TGTGCCTGGAGGGGGGACTACCACATGAACAATGAGCAGTTCTTC.

The chain has TRBV18 and TRBJ1-5; perhaps TRBD1 as D (5 bases). Germline CDR1 and CDR2: KGHSH and LQKENI. This CDR3 region has 13 residues. Trimming took off 6 bases at V and 0 bases at J, with 6 bases between the two ends. DNA of the CDR3: TGTGCCAGCTCGCAGGGTAGCAATCAGCCCCAGCATTTT. It is translated as CASSQGSNQPQHF.

V and J are TRBV18 and TRBJ2-7, with TRBD2 matching over 8 bases. The CDR3 extends over 16 amino acids. Germline V gene lookup returns CDR1 KGHSH and CDR2 LQKENI. The J segment lost 0 bases and the V segment lost 0 bases, leaving 4 bases of the junction unmatched. This CDR3 reads CASSPPSSGPSYEQYF. The CDR3 bases are TGTGCCAGCTCACCACCTTCTAGCGGGCCCTCCTACGAGCAGTACTTC.

The chain has TRBV11-1 and TRBJ2-5; D is unresolved. The CDR3 contains 12 residues. Germline V gene sequence: CDR1 SGHAT, CDR2 FQDESV (reference sequence). Trimming left V 5 bases short and J 5 bases short, with 9 bases between. This CDR3 reads CASSIQEETQYF. CDR3 DNA: TGTGCCAGCAGCATCCAAGAGGAGACCCAGTACTTC. Variable domain in full (rest from reference TRBV11-1 and TRBJ2-5): EAEVAQSPRYKITEKSQAVAFWCDPISGHATLYWYRQILGQGPELLVQFQDESVVDDSQLPKDRFSAERLKGVDSTLKIQPAELGDSAMYLCASSIQEETQYFGPGTRLLVL.

This clone was recorded only once. This chain uses TRBV5-1 with TRBJ2-3; a weak D match, TRBD2 (6 bases). The CDR3 is made up of 14 amino acids. Trimming pared 0 bases from V and 9 bases from J, leaving 14 bases between. Germline V gene sequence: CDR1 SGHRS, CDR2 YFSETQ. In DNA form, the CDR3 reads TGCGCCAGCAGCTTGGCCATTGACAGCGGGACGCAGTATTTT. Its translation is CASSLAIDSGTQYF.